Below, 27 T cell receptor beta chains from the same sample are listed, as sequenced in a study of shared clonotypes between healthy human individuals. Measured with immunoSEQ multiplex PCR; TCRdb has only the in-frame clones, and not every one. The repertoire consists of some 350,000 clones, with roughly 70% occurring once and the leading ten covering approximately 10%. The specimen was memory CD4+ T cells sorted from blood. Subset in this sample: CD45RA-negative fraction. These receptors were taken from a man aged 25 to 45 in good health.

The chain has TRBV7-9 and TRBJ1-2; 8 nucleotides align to TRBD1. Germline-derived CDR1 and CDR2 are SEHNR and FQNEAQ (reference sequence). The V gene end was trimmed by 4 bases and the J gene end by 7 bases; junction bases not matched to a gene: 5. The CDR3 consists of 13 residues. In DNA form, the CDR3 reads TGTGCCAGCAGCTCGGCAGGGGGCGGTGGCTACACCTTC. Translated: CASSSAGGGGYTF.

Written as DNA, the CDR3 is TGTGCCAGCAATACGGGACAGGTTACTGAAAAACTGTTTTTT. Its protein product is CASNTGQVTEKLFF. V gene TRBV28 combines with J gene TRBJ1-4; TRBD1 agrees at 8 bases. This CDR3 is 14 amino acids long. The germline gives CDR1 MDHEN, CDR2 SYDVKM. With V trimmed by 7 bases and J by 7 bases, 8 bases remained unmatched. The whole variable domain, filled in from reference TRBV28 and TRBJ1-4, reads DVKVTQSSRYLVKRTGEKVFLECVQDMDHENMFWYRQDPGLGLRLIYFSYDVKMKEKGDIPEGYSVSREKKERFSLILESASTNQTSMYLCASNTGQVTEKLFFGSGTQLSVL.

To note about this clone: This likely traces to a read error, being one base from a far larger clone. The J gene is TRBJ2-2, the V gene TRBV5-4; the match to TRBD2 covers 7 bases. The CDR3 is 14 residues long. CDR1 is SGHNT and CDR2 is YYREEE in the germline V gene (reference sequence). The CDR3 loop is CANSYTSVPGELFF. The DNA of the CDR3 is TGTGCCAACAGCTATACTAGCGTACCCGGGGAGCTGTTTTTT.

The chain employs TRBV11-2 and TRBJ2-5, with D hard to call. Germline V CDR1 and CDR2: SGHAT, FQNNGV. The CDR3 extends over 12 amino acids. Trimming pared 2 bases from V and 4 bases from J, leaving 5 bases between. The CDR3 here is CASSLNGETQYF. In DNA, the CDR3 is TGTGCCAGCAGCTTAAATGGAGAGACCCAGTACTTC.

The chain recombines TRBV15 with TRBJ1-2, with TRBD1 matching 9 bases. Trimming cost V 0 bases and J 6 bases; bases outside gene matches: 5. In germline, CDR1 is LNHNV, CDR2 YYDKDF (reference sequence). The CDR3 runs 15 residues. The CDR3 loop is CATSRDRDRVDGYTF. As DNA, the CDR3 is TGTGCCACCAGCAGAGATCGGGACAGGGTCGATGGCTACACCTTC.

The gene calls are TRBV7-2 and TRBJ2-7; 8 positions match TRBD1. After removal of 10 bases from V and 5 bases from J, the junction contained 10 bases not matched to a gene. The CDR3 sequence is 13 residues long. From germline, CDR1 is SGHTA and CDR2 FQGNSA. DNA for the CDR3: TGTGCCACTTCGGACAGGGCTTCCCACGAGCAGTACTTC. It is translated as CATSDRASHEQYF.

The V call is TRBV6-5, the J call TRBJ2-5, with D possibly matching TRBD2 (5 bases). CDR1 MNHEY and CDR2 SVGAGI come from the germline V gene. V dropped 7 bases and J dropped 2 bases, with 11 bases sitting between them. There are 13 residues in the CDR3. The CDR3 nucleotides read TGTGCCAGCAACCCGGACTCTCAAGAGACCCAGTACTTC. Amino acid sequence: CASNPDSQETQYF.

With regard to this clone: Other DNA sequences of this sample code for an identical CDR3. The chain carries TRBV7-2 and TRBJ2-1; TRBD2 agrees at 11 bases. The V gene end was trimmed by 5 bases and the J gene end by 3 bases; junction bases not matched to a gene: 0. The CDR3 is made up of 14 amino acids. Germline CDR1 SGHTA, CDR2 FQGNSA. The CDR3 coding sequence is TGTGCCAGCAGCGGACTAGCGGGCTACAATGAGCAGTTCTTC. It translates to CASSGLAGYNEQFF.

The chain combines TRBV15 with TRBJ1-2; 10 positions agree with TRBD1. The CDR3 sequence is 19 residues long. Germline CDR1 is LNHNV and CDR2 is YYDKDF (reference sequence). V lost 1 base to trimming and J lost 3 bases; unmatched junction nucleotides: 14. This CDR3 is CATSRVWDRGPGSDYGYTF. The DNA of the CDR3 is TGTGCCACCAGCAGAGTATGGGACAGGGGTCCTGGGTCGGACTATGGCTACACCTTC.

CDR3 DNA: TGTGCCAGCATTAGGGGTAGCTATGGCTACACCTTC. It encodes CASIRGSYGYTF. The rearrangement uses TRBV28 and TRBJ1-2; weak D call: TRBD1 (5 bases). CDR1 and CDR2 (germline): MDHEN, SYDVKM. The CDR3 runs 12 residues. The V gene lost 7 bases and the J gene lost 4 bases, with 10 bases spanning the gap.

The chain uses TRBV11-2 and TRBJ2-7; 9 nucleotides agree with TRBD1. Germline-derived CDR1 and CDR2 are SGHAT and FQNNGV. The CDR3 runs 16 residues. V dropped 5 bases and J dropped 4; count of bases not matched to a gene: 12. The CDR3 sequence: CASSVGTGTQQYEQYF. The DNA of the CDR3 is TGTGCCAGCAGCGTCGGGACAGGGACTCAACAGTACGAGCAGTACTTC. The full variable domain, in which reference TRBV11-2 and TRBJ2-7 provide the parts outside the CDR3, is EAGVAQSPRYKIIEKRQSVAFWCNPISGHATLYWYQQILGQGPKLLIQFQNNGVVDDSQLPKDRFSAERLKGVDSTLKIQPAKLEDSAVYLCASSVGTGTQQYEQYFGPGTRLTVT.

The V call is TRBV11-3, the J call TRBJ2-2, with no clear D. Trimming took 3 bases from V and 4 from J, leaving 6 bases between them. CDR3 length: 13 residues. Germline V lookup: CDR1 SGHNT, CDR2 YENEEA. CDR3 protein: CASSFSGTGELFF. The CDR3 nucleotides are TGTGCCAGCAGCTTTTCAGGCACCGGGGAGCTGTTTTTT.

This clone was counted between two and nine times. The chain uses TRBV29-1 and TRBJ2-5, with 8 bases aligning to TRBD1. This CDR3 has 15 residues. Germline assignment: CDR1 SQVTM and CDR2 ANQGSEA. Germline trimming cut 6 bases from V and 2 bases from J; bases unmatched to any gene: 11. The CDR3 DNA is TGCAGCGTCCGGTGCGGACAGGGTTATCAAGAGACCCAGTACTTC. Translation: CSVRCGQGYQETQYF. Combining the CDR3 with reference TRBV29-1 and TRBJ2-5 gives the whole variable domain SAVISQKPSRDICQRGTSLTIQCQVDSQVTMMFWYRQQPGQSLTLIATANQGSEATYESGFVIDKFPISRPNLTFSTLTVSNMSPEDSSIYLCSVRCGQGYQETQYFGPGTRLLVL.

V usage is TRBV11-2 and J usage is TRBJ2-3; 7 bases agree with TRBD2. The CDR3 is 17 residues long. The ends lost 2 bases at V and 1 base at J; junction bases unmatched: 9. From germline, CDR1 is SGHAT and CDR2 FQNNGV. The CDR3 nucleotides are TGTGCCAGCAGCTTATACCAAGGGCTAGCGGGCACAGATACGCAGTATTTT. Translating gives CASSLYQGLAGTDTQYF. Full variable domain (rest looked up from reference TRBV11-2 and TRBJ2-3): EAGVAQSPRYKIIEKRQSVAFWCNPISGHATLYWYQQILGQGPKLLIQFQNNGVVDDSQLPKDRFSAERLKGVDSTLKIQPAKLEDSAVYLCASSLYQGLAGTDTQYFGPGTRLTVL.

CDR3 bases: TGTGCCAGCAGCTCCAGCGGGTCCTACAATGAGCAGTTCTTC. Amino acids: CASSSSGSYNEQFF. This chain connects TRBV7-6 to TRBJ2-1; tentative D call: TRBD2 (6 bases). V gave up 4 bases and J gave up 1 base, with 8 bases separating them. Per germline, CDR1 SGHVS and CDR2 FNYEAQ. The CDR3 is made up of 14 amino acids. Full variable domain (remainder filled in from reference TRBV7-6 and TRBJ2-1): GAGVSQSPRYKVTKRGQDVALRCDPISGHVSLYWYRQALGQGPEFLTYFNYEAQQDKSGLPNDRFSAERPEGSISTLTIQRTEQRDSAMYRCASSSSGSYNEQFFGPGTRLTVL.

The chain has TRBV4-3 and TRBJ1-1, with 9 bases identical to TRBD1. Germline V gives CDR1 LGHNA, CDR2 YSLEER. This CDR3 contains 15 residues. V was clipped by 1 base and J by 11 bases; unmatched bases: 11. This CDR3 reads CASSQVLGDREWAFF. In nucleotides, the CDR3 is TGCGCCAGCAGCCAAGTTCTTGGGGACAGGGAATGGGCTTTCTTT.

The V gene is TRBV6-1, the J gene TRBJ2-1; a possible D gene is TRBD2 (6 bases). Trimming removed 1 base from V and 12 bases from J, with 22 bases in between. Germline assignment: CDR1 MNHNS and CDR2 SASEGT. CDR3 size: 16 residues. CDR3 loop: CASSEGWRDRPGGQFF. The CDR3 coding sequence is TGTGCCAGCAGTGAAGGATGGCGGGACCGCCCCGGGGGGCAGTTCTTC.

The genes are TRBV4-1 and TRBJ2-7; 12 positions match TRBD2. The CDR3 totals 18 residues. Germline assignment: CDR1 MGHRA and CDR2 YSYEKL. V shed 1 base and J 3 bases; nucleotides not matched to a gene: 10. The CDR3 loop is CASSQAFVPGLAGYEQYF. Here the CDR3 DNA reads TGCGCCAGCAGCCAAGCCTTTGTACCGGGACTAGCGGGCTACGAGCAGTACTTC.

This clone was recorded many times. CDR3 loop: CASSRSVDTQYF. DNA of the CDR3: TGTGCCAGCTCACGCTCGGTAGATACGCAGTATTTT. This chain uses TRBV18 with TRBJ2-3; D remains ambiguous. V lost 4 bases and J 5 bases, leaving 7 bases between the germline ends. Germline V gene lookup returns CDR1 KGHSH and CDR2 LQKENI. This CDR3 contains 12 residues.

V usage is TRBV6-1 and J usage is TRBJ2-1, with D perhaps matching TRBD2 (6 bases). Germline CDR1 MNHNS, CDR2 SASEGT. The CDR3 has 14 residues. Trimming removed 7 bases at V and 15 bases at J, with 25 bases between. CDR3 bases: TGTGCCAGCATTGGAGCAGAGGGGCGGGGAAGTTGGTTCTTC. Amino acids: CASIGAEGRGSWFF.

The chain uses TRBV4-1 and TRBJ2-2; D not resolved. The CDR3 contains 16 residues. Germline lookup yields CDR1 MGHRA and CDR2 YSYEKL. V lost 5 bases and J 5 bases, leaving 18 bases between the germline ends. CDR3 DNA sequence: TGCGCCAGCAGCGGTATTGACCTCGGGTTTACCGGGGAGCTGTTTTTT. Its translation is CASSGIDLGFTGELFF.

The chain links TRBV14 to TRBJ1-2; TRBD1 agrees at 9 bases. Germline V gene sequence: CDR1 SGHDN, CDR2 FVKESK. Trimming at V came to 7 bases and at J to 6 bases, leaving 15 bases not matched to a gene. The CDR3 runs 16 residues. CDR3 sequence (DNA): TGTGCCAGCACCCGGACAGGGGACGTCCGTGTCGATGGCTACACCTTC. Encoded protein: CASTRTGDVRVDGYTF.

The chain couples TRBV7-9 to TRBJ2-2, with D hard to call. Germline V CDR1 and CDR2: SEHNR, FQNEAQ (reference sequence). The ends were cut back, 5 bases at V and 8 bases at J, with 15 bases in the middle. CDR3 size: 14 residues. This CDR3 is CASSLNSFGGELFF. The CDR3 DNA reads as TGTGCCAGCAGCCTAAACAGCTTTGGTGGGGAGCTGTTTTTT.

J is TRBJ2-1 and V is TRBV6-5; D unresolved. The CDR3 is made up of 14 amino acids. V was trimmed by 10 bases and J by 7 bases, leaving 20 bases between them. The germline gives CDR1 MNHEY, CDR2 SVGAGI. CDR3 in amino acids: CATLSRPPKNEQFF. CDR3 nucleotides: TGTGCCACCCTAAGCCGCCCCCCGAAGAATGAGCAGTTCTTC.

V usage is TRBV7-9 and J usage is TRBJ2-4; tentatively, D is TRBD1 (5 bases). V shed 4 bases and J shed 3 bases, with 16 bases lying between them. Germline CDR1 reads SEHNR; CDR2 reads FQNEAQ (reference sequence). CDR3 size: 16 residues. The CDR3 is CASSSTVTVGKNIQYF. The CDR3 DNA is TGTGCCAGCAGCTCTACTGTGACAGTAGGCAAAAACATTCAGTACTTC. The full variable domain, its missing parts supplied by reference TRBV7-9 and TRBJ2-4, is DTGVSQNPRHKITKRGQNVTFRCDPISEHNRLYWYRQTLGQGPEFLTYFQNEAQLEKSRLLSDRFSAERPKGSFSTLEIQRTEQGDSAMYLCASSSTVTVGKNIQYFGAGTRLSVL.

The V call is TRBV5-5, the J call TRBJ1-2; 8 bases align to TRBD1. The V segment lost 2 bases and the J segment 4 bases; nucleotides outside the gene matches: 7. The CDR3 has 15 amino acids. Germline-derived CDR1 and CDR2 are SGHKS and YYEKEE (reference sequence). The CDR3 protein is CASSFTPGGSYGYTF. The DNA of the CDR3 is TGTGCCAGCAGCTTCACGCCAGGGGGCTCCTATGGCTACACCTTC.

J is TRBJ2-7 and V is TRBV4-2, with 10 bases aligning to TRBD1. Germline V gives CDR1 LGHNA, CDR2 YNFKEQ. CDR3 size: 14 residues. Germline trimming cut 3 bases from V and 3 bases from J; bases unmatched to any gene: 2. CDR3 amino acids: CASSQRTGGYEQYF. In DNA form, the CDR3 reads TGTGCCAGCAGCCAGCGGACAGGGGGCTACGAGCAGTACTTC.